This entry features one T cell receptor beta chain sequence. The antigen is undetermined. This CDR3 is built from 15 residues. From germline, CDR1 is MNHNS and CDR2 SASEGT. Deletions cut 6 bases from V and 2 bases from J, with 16 bases between. Generated by immunoSEQ multiplex PCR, the TCRdb table keeps only in-frame clones and is missing some. Of 20,000 to 25,000 clones listed, about 94% are singletons. This sample was included in a study of B cell selection in AIRE deficiency. Sorted regulatory T cells were CD4-positive, CD25-high and CD127-low or negative. Findings and caveats of the study: Shared Treg sequences were biased toward short CDR3s with few non-templated nucleotide insertions. Of some 3,300 shared Treg TCRbeta sequences, over 30% were healthy-only, around 10% patient-only.

Sample: Tregs sorted from PBMCs. This TCR was sampled from a human donor with AIRE deficiency. This chain uses TRBV6-1 with TRBJ1-2, with D maybe TRBD1 (5 bases). CDR3 protein: CASSLGRRINYGYTF. In DNA, the CDR3 is TGTGCCAGCAGCTTGGGACGCCGGATAAACTATGGCTACACCTTC.